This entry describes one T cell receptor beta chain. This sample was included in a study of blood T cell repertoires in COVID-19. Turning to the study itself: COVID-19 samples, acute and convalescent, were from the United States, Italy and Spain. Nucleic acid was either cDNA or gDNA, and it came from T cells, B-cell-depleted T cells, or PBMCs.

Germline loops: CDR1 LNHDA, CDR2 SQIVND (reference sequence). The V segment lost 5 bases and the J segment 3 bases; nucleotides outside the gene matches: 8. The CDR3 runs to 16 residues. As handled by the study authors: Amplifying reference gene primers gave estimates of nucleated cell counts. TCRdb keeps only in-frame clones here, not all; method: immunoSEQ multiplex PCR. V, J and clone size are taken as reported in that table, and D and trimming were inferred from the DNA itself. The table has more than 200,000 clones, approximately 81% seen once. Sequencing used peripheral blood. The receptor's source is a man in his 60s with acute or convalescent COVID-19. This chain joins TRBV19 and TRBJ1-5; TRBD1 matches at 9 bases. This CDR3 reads CASSAGTGSFNQPQHF. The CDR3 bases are TGTGCCAGTAGTGCAGGGACAGGGTCGTTCAATCAGCCCCAGCATTTT.